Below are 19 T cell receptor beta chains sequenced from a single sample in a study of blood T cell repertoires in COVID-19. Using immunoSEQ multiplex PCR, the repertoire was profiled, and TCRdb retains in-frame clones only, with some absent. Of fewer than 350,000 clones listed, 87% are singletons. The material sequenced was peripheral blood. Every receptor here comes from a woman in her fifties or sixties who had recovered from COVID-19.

The CDR3 region is CASSRREFSTEAFF. The CDR3 DNA reads TGTGCCAGCAGCCGTCGGGAGTTTTCGACTGAAGCTTTCTTT. This rearrangement joins TRBV5-8 to TRBJ1-1, with unresolved D. Trimming removed 4 bases at V and 5 bases at J, with 15 bases between. CDR1 and CDR2 from the germline V gene are SGHTS and YDEGEE. The CDR3 has 14 amino acids.

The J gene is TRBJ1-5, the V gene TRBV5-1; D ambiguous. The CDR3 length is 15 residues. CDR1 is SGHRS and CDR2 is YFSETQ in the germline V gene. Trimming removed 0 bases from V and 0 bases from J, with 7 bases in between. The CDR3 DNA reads TGCGCCAGCAGCTTGGACTCGAATAGCAATCAGCCCCAGCATTTT. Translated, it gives CASSLDSNSNQPQHF. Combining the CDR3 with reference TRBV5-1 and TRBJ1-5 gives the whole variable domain KAGVTQTPRYLIKTRGQQVTLSCSPISGHRSVSWYQQTPGQGLQFLFEYFSETQRNKGNFPGRFSGRQFSNSRSEMNVSTLELGDSALYLCASSLDSNSNQPQHFGDGTRLSIL.

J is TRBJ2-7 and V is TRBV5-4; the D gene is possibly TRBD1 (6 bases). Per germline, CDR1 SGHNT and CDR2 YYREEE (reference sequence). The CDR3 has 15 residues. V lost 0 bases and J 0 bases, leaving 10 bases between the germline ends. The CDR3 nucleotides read TGTGCCAGCAGCTTGGTCCAGGGGAGCTCCTACGAGCAGTACTTC. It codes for CASSLVQGSSYEQYF.

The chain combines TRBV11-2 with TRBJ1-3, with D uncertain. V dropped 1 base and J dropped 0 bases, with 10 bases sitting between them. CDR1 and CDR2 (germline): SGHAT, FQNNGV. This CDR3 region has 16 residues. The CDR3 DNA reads TGTGCCAGCAGCTTAGTGGCAGGTATCTCTGGAAACACCATATATTTT. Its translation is CASSLVAGISGNTIYF. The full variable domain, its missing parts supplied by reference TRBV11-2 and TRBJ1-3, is EAGVAQSPRYKIIEKRQSVAFWCNPISGHATLYWYQQILGQGPKLLIQFQNNGVVDDSQLPKDRFSAERLKGVDSTLKIQPAKLEDSAVYLCASSLVAGISGNTIYFGEGSWLTVV.

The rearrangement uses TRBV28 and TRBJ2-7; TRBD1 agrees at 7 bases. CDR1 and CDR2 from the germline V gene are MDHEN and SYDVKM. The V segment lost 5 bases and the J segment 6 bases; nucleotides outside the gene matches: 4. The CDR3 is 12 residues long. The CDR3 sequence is CASSLQGFEQYF. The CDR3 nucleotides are TGTGCCAGCAGTCTACAGGGGTTCGAGCAGTACTTC.

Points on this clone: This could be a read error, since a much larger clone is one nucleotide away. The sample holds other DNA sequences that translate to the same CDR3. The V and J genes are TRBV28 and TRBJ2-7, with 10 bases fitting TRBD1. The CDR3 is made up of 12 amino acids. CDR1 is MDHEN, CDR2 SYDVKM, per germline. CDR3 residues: CASSLDRGRQYF. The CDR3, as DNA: TGCGCCAGCAGCCTCGACAGGGGGCGGCAGTACTTC.

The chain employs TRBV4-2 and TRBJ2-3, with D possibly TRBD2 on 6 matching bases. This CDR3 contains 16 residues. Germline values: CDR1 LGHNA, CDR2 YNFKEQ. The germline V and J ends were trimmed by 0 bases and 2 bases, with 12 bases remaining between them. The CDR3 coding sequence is TGTGCCAGCAGCCAAGAAAGGGGACTGTACACAGATACGCAGTATTTT. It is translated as CASSQERGLYTDTQYF.

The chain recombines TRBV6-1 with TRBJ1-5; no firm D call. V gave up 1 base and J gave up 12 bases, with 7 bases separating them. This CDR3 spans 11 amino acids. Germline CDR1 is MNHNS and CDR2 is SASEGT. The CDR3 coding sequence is TGTGCCAGCAGTGAAGTTGGAGGCCAGCATTTT. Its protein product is CASSEVGGQHF.

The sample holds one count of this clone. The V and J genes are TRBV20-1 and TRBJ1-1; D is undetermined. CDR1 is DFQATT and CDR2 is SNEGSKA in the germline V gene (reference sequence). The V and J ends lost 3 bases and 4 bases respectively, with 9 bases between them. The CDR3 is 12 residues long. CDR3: CSASDLGTEAFF. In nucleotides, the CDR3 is TGCAGTGCTAGTGATCTCGGCACTGAAGCTTTCTTT.

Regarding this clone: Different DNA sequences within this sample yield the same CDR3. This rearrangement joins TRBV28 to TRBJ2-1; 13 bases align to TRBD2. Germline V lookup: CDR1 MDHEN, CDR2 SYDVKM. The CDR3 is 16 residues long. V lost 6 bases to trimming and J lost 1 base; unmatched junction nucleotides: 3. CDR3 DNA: TGTGCCAGCAGATCACTAGCGGGAGGGTCCTACAATGAGCAGTTCTTC. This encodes CASRSLAGGSYNEQFF.

The CDR3 region has the DNA TGTGCCAGCAGTCCGACAGGGTATGTCTATGGCTACACCTTC. This encodes CASSPTGYVYGYTF. This chain uses TRBV6-5 with TRBJ1-2, with 7 bases matching TRBD1. The V and J ends lost 5 bases and 4 bases, in that order; junction bases with no gene match: 7. This CDR3 contains 14 residues. Germline V gene sequence: CDR1 MNHEY, CDR2 SVGAGI.

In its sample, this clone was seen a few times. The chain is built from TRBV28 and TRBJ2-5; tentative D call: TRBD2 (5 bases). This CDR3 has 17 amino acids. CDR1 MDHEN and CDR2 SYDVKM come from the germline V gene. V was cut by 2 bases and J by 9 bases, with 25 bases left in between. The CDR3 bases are TGTGCCAGCAGTTTAATGGGAGATACTGTCAAAGTTTTGGCCCAGTACTTC. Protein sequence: CASSLMGDTVKVLAQYF.

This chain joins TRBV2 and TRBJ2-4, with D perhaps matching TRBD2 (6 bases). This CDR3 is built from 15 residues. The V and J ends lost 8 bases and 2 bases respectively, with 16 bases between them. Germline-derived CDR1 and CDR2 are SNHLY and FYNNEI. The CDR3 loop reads CASRRQGGTKNIQYF. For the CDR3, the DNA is TGTGCCAGCCGACGGCAGGGAGGTACCAAAAACATTCAGTACTTC. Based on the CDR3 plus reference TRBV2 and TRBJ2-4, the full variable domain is EPEVTQTPSHQVTQMGQEVILRCVPISNHLYFYWYRQILGQKVEFLVSFYNNEISEKSEIFDDQFSVERPDGSNFTLKIRSTKLEDSAMYFCASRRQGGTKNIQYFGAGTRLSVL.

The CDR3 coding sequence is TGCAGCGTTGCGACTAGCGGTAACCAAGAGACCCAGTACTTC. This gives the protein CSVATSGNQETQYF. The chain carries TRBV29-1 and TRBJ2-5, with TRBD2 identical over 9 bases. CDR1 SQVTM and CDR2 ANQGSEA come from the germline V gene. V shed 4 bases, J shed 0 bases, and the junction held 3 bases outside the gene matches. The CDR3 spans 14 residues.

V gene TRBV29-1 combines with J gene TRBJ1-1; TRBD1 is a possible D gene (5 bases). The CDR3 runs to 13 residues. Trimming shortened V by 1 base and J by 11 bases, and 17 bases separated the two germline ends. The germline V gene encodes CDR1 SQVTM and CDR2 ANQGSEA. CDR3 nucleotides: TGCAGCGTTGAAGTAGGGGCCCCGAGTTATGCTTTCTTT. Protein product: CSVEVGAPSYAFF.

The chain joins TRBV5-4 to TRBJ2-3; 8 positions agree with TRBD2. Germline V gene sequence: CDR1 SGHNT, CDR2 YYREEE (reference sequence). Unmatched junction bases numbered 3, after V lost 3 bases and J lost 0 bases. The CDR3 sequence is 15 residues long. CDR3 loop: CASSSGGPSTDTQYF. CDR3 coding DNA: TGTGCCAGCAGCTCGGGGGGGCCGAGCACAGATACGCAGTATTTT.

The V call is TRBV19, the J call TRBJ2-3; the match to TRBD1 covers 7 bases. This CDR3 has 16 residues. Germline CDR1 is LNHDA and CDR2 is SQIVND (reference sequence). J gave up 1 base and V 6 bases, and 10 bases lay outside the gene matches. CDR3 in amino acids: CASSPRGQGGTDTQYF. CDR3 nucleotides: TGTGCCAGTAGCCCAAGGGGGCAGGGTGGCACAGATACGCAGTATTTT.

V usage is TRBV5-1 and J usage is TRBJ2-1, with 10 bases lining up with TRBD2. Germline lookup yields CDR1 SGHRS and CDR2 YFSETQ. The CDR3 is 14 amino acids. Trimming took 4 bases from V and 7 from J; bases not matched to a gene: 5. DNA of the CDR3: TGCGCCAGCAGCGGGGGACTAGCGATGAATGAGCAGTTCTTC. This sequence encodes CASSGGLAMNEQFF.

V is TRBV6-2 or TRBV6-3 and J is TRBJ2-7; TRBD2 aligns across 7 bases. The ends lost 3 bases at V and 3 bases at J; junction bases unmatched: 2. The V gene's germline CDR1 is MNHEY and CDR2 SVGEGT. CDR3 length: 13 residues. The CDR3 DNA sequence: TGTGCCAGCAGTTATGGGACTATCTACGAGCAGTACTTC. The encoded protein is CASSYGTIYEQYF.